The 30 T cell receptor beta chains below all came from one sample that was sequenced in a study of T cell responses to AZD1222 COVID-19 vaccine. Libraries were prepared by immunoSEQ multiplex PCR; TCRdb keeps only in-frame clonotypes and omits some of them. The table has about 120,000 clones, about nine tenths seen once. Sequencing was performed on peripheral blood, taken on day 0 of AZD1222 vaccination. These receptors all come from an adult in good health.

This chain links TRBV7-6 with TRBJ1-1; 8 bases are shared with TRBD1. Germline V CDR1 and CDR2: SGHVS, FNYEAQ. The CDR3 has 17 amino acids. The ends lost 0 bases at V and 0 bases at J; junction bases unmatched: 6. CDR3 sequence reads: CASSLARTGRMNTEAFF. The CDR3, as DNA: TGTGCCAGCAGCTTAGCCCGGACAGGGAGGATGAACACTGAAGCTTTCTTT. Full variable domain (outside the CDR3, taken from reference TRBV7-6 and TRBJ1-1): GAGVSQSPRYKVTKRGQDVALRCDPISGHVSLYWYRQALGQGPEFLTYFNYEAQQDKSGLPNDRFSAERPEGSISTLTIQRTEQRDSAMYRCASSLARTGRMNTEAFFGQGTRLTVV.

This sequence joins TRBV9 and TRBJ2-1, with 10 positions matching TRBD1. V shed 6 bases, J shed 4 bases, and the junction held 7 bases outside the gene matches. CDR1 SGDLS and CDR2 YYNGEE come from the germline V gene. The CDR3 runs to 15 residues. This CDR3 is CASTPGTGVYNEQFF. The CDR3 DNA follows: TGTGCCAGCACCCCCGGGACAGGGGTTTACAATGAGCAGTTCTTC.

The genes are TRBV27 and TRBJ1-2, with D possibly matching TRBD1 (6 bases). CDR1 and CDR2 (germline): MNHEY, SMNVEV (reference sequence). Between the trimmed V and J ends, which lost 6 bases and 2 bases, there was a span of 10 bases. This CDR3 region has 13 residues. This CDR3 reads CASRPTGNYGYTF. The CDR3 coding sequence is TGTGCCAGCAGGCCGACAGGAAACTATGGCTACACCTTC.

V and J are TRBV19 and TRBJ1-1; the D is unclear. This CDR3 contains 14 residues. Germline V lookup: CDR1 LNHDA, CDR2 SQIVND (reference sequence). V shed 3 bases and J shed 0 bases, with 8 bases lying between them. CDR3 amino acids: CASSIPRMNTEAFF. For the CDR3, the DNA is TGTGCCAGTAGTATCCCGAGAATGAACACTGAAGCTTTCTTT.

The chain couples TRBV5-6 to TRBJ1-6; TRBD1 aligns across 7 bases. Unmatched junction bases numbered 11, after V lost 6 bases and J lost 8 bases. The CDR3 runs to 15 residues. CDR1 and CDR2 (germline): SGHDT, YYEEEE. CDR3 protein: CASTQGVLGDSPLHF. The DNA of the CDR3 is TGTGCCAGCACTCAGGGGGTTCTAGGAGATTCACCCCTCCACTTT.

The genes are TRBV7-9 and TRBJ2-7; no firm D call. Trimming stripped 11 bases from V and 3 bases from J, with 14 bases between. CDR3 length: 12 amino acids. Per the germline V gene, CDR1 is SEHNR and CDR2 is FQNEAQ (reference sequence). CDR3 sequence: CAAGSVYYEQYF. CDR3 in DNA: TGTGCCGCTGGAAGCGTGTACTACGAGCAGTACTTC.

This sequence joins TRBV5-4 and TRBJ2-5; tentatively, D is TRBD1 (5 bases). CDR3 length equals 14 residues. Per the germline V gene, CDR1 is SGHNT and CDR2 is YYREEE (reference sequence). V dropped 4 bases and J dropped 0 bases, with 10 bases sitting between them. In DNA form, the CDR3 reads TGTGCCAGCAGCACACAGGAAAACCAAGAGACCCAGTACTTC. Its protein product is CASSTQENQETQYF.

This clone was recorded a few times. The V and J genes are TRBV10-2 and TRBJ2-2; no clear D. Trimming took off 8 bases at V and 4 bases at J, with 11 bases between the two ends. The CDR3 is made up of 13 amino acids. Germline lookup yields CDR1 WSHSY and CDR2 SAAADI. The CDR3 bases are TGCGCCAGCTGTCTACTACCCACCGGGGAGCTGTTTTTT. Residues: CASCLLPTGELFF.

The chain couples TRBV7-2 to TRBJ2-7, with 8 bases matching TRBD2. The length of the CDR3 is 15 residues. The V and J ends lost 5 bases and 0 bases, in that order; junction bases with no gene match: 6. Germline V gives CDR1 SGHTA, CDR2 FQGNSA. The CDR3 bases are TGTGCCAGCAGCCAAGCCGGGACTAGCTCCTACGAGCAGTACTTC. This gives the protein CASSQAGTSSYEQYF. The whole variable domain, remainder taken from reference TRBV7-2 and TRBJ2-7, is GAGVSQSPSNKVTEKGKDVELRCDPISGHTALYWYRQSLGQGLEFLIYFQGNSAPDKSGLPSDRFSAERTGGSVSTLTIQRTQQEDSAVYLCASSQAGTSSYEQYFGPGTRLTVT.

This clone was recorded once. This chain links TRBV4-2 with TRBJ1-1; D not certain. Trimming left V 2 bases short and J 7 bases short, with 17 bases between. The CDR3 loop spans 15 amino acids. The germline V gene encodes CDR1 LGHNA and CDR2 YNFKEQ. The CDR3 reads CASSQPYSWASEAFF. The DNA of the CDR3 is TGTGCCAGCAGCCAACCATACTCTTGGGCCAGTGAAGCTTTCTTT.

Turning to this clone: At the DNA level, this CDR3 is encoded by other sequences in the same sample as well. The chain has TRBV7-8 and TRBJ2-1; D unclear. V was clipped by 0 bases and J by 0 bases, with 12 bases between them. Germline V gene lookup returns CDR1 SGHVS and CDR2 FQNEAQ. This CDR3 is 17 amino acids long. In nucleotides, the CDR3 is TGTGCCAGCAGCTTAGCGTACGGAAGTAGCTCCTACAATGAGCAGTTCTTC. This codes for CASSLAYGSSSYNEQFF.

The genes are TRBV7-2 and TRBJ2-7; 7 bases agree with TRBD1. CDR3 size: 15 residues. Per germline, CDR1 SGHTA and CDR2 FQGNSA. V lost 1 base to trimming and J lost 0 bases; unmatched junction nucleotides: 3. The CDR3 DNA sequence: TGTGCCAGCAGCTTAGGGGACAGTTACTCCTACGAGCAGTACTTC. Its protein product is CASSLGDSYSYEQYF.

The chain couples TRBV6-2 or TRBV6-3 to TRBJ2-5; either TRBD1 or TRBD2 may fit D (6 bases each). The V and J ends lost 0 bases and 9 bases respectively, with 8 bases between them. The germline CDR1 and CDR2 sequences are MNHEY and SVGEGT. The CDR3 extends over 12 amino acids. In DNA form, the CDR3 reads TGTGCCAGCAGTTACTCCGGGGGCCCCCAGTACTTC. This sequence encodes CASSYSGGPQYF.

This clone has only one observation. J is TRBJ2-5 and V is TRBV28; TRBD1 is a possible D gene (5 bases). This CDR3 has 17 amino acids. Germline CDR1 is MDHEN and CDR2 is SYDVKM. Trimming shortened V by 6 bases and J by 0 bases, and 20 bases separated the two germline ends. The chain's CDR3 is CASSPPPQGTNQETQYF. CDR3 coding DNA: TGTGCCAGCAGCCCCCCCCCGCAGGGTACAAACCAAGAGACCCAGTACTTC.

The chain is built from TRBV4-3 and TRBJ1-5; possible D gene TRBD1, 6 bases. This CDR3 is 17 amino acids long. CDR1 is LGHNA, CDR2 YSLEER, per germline. The germline V and J ends were trimmed by 4 bases and 4 bases, with 20 bases remaining between them. Here the CDR3 reads CASSPTGGGDKNQPQHF. The CDR3 DNA reads TGCGCCAGCAGCCCGACCGGCGGGGGGGACAAAAATCAGCCCCAGCATTTT.

The chain carries TRBV6-5 and TRBJ1-3; D perhaps matches TRBD1 (5 bases). Trimming shortened V by 4 bases and J by 0 bases, and 10 bases separated the two germline ends. The CDR3 is 15 amino acids. Germline V lookup: CDR1 MNHEY, CDR2 SVGAGI. CDR3 amino acids: CASSSRGSSGNTIYF. The CDR3 region has the DNA TGTGCCAGCAGTTCTAGGGGTAGCTCTGGAAACACCATATATTTT.

The rearrangement uses TRBV6-7 and TRBJ1-4, with 10 bases fitting TRBD1. TRBV6-7 has ORF status, its function being uncertain. This CDR3 region has 15 residues. V gave up 2 bases and J gave up 8 bases; unmatched junction bases: 5. The CDR3: CASSYRTGGNEKLFF. The CDR3 nucleotides read TGTGCCAGCAGTTACCGGACAGGGGGAAACGAAAAACTGTTTTTT.

The chain has TRBV6-6 and TRBJ1-5; a possible D gene is TRBD1 (5 bases). The germline V gene has CDR1 MNHNY and CDR2 SVGAGI (reference sequence). CDR3 length equals 14 residues. V was cut by 3 bases and J by 6 bases, with 12 bases left in between. CDR3 region: CASSYAGLGQPQHF. CDR3 DNA: TGTGCCAGCAGTTATGCAGGGTTGGGTCAGCCCCAGCATTTT.

The rearrangement uses TRBV4-3 and TRBJ2-7, with 9 nucleotides matching TRBD1. V was clipped by 1 base and J by 0 bases; unmatched bases: 4. Germline V gene data show CDR1 as LGHNA and CDR2 as YSLEER. The CDR3 is 16 amino acids. The CDR3 reads CASSQAGTGLSYEQYF. The DNA for the CDR3 is TGCGCCAGCAGCCAAGCCGGGACAGGGCTCTCCTACGAGCAGTACTTC.

The rearrangement uses TRBV6-5 and TRBJ1-2, with D unresolved. The length of the CDR3 is 14 residues. Germline CDR1 and CDR2: MNHEY and SVGAGI. V gave up 4 bases and J gave up 6 bases, with 15 bases separating them. CDR3 loop: CASSSMGEGHGYTF. CDR3 nucleotides: TGTGCCAGCAGTTCTATGGGAGAAGGCCATGGCTACACCTTC.

V usage is TRBV10-1 and J usage is TRBJ2-1; D is uncertain. The ends were cut back, 2 bases at V and 6 bases at J, with 2 bases in the middle. CDR1 is WNHNN, CDR2 SYGVQD, per germline (reference sequence). The CDR3 runs to 11 residues. The CDR3 protein is CASSEVNEQFF. DNA for the CDR3: TGCGCCAGCAGTGAGGTCAATGAGCAGTTCTTC.

The table lists this clone with a few counts. The rearrangement links TRBV12-3 or TRBV12-4 to TRBJ1-1; 7 nucleotides match TRBD1. This CDR3 is 13 amino acids long. The V gene end was trimmed by 8 bases and the J gene end by 1 base; junction bases not matched to a gene: 4. CDR3 sequence (DNA): TGTGCCAGCCGATCAGGGGGGAACACTGAAGCTTTCTTT. This encodes CASRSGGNTEAFF.

The genes are TRBV7-2 and TRBJ2-7; 12 nucleotides match TRBD2. CDR3 length: 15 amino acids. Losses at the gene ends were 5 bases for V and 1 base for J; bases not matched to a gene: 3. Germline V gene sequence: CDR1 SGHTA, CDR2 FQGNSA. The CDR3 loop reads CASSKTSGGSYEQYF. In DNA form, the CDR3 reads TGTGCCAGCAGCAAGACTAGCGGGGGATCCTACGAGCAGTACTTC.

As concerns this clone: Other DNA sequences in the sample encode the same CDR3. J is TRBJ1-2 and V is TRBV9; D not resolved. The CDR3 is 13 residues long. Germline lookup yields CDR1 SGDLS and CDR2 YYNGEE. V was clipped by 2 bases and J by 4 bases, with 9 bases between them. CDR3 nucleotides: TGTGCCAGCAGCGTTGCAGGCGCCTATGGCTACACCTTC. Its protein is CASSVAGAYGYTF.

The rearrangement uses TRBV3-1 (or the pseudogene TRBV3-2) and TRBJ1-2, with D perhaps TRBD1 (5 bases). The ends were cut back, 3 bases at V and 3 bases at J, with 8 bases in the middle. Germline V gives CDR1 LGHDT, CDR2 YNNKEL (reference sequence). The CDR3 runs to 13 residues. The CDR3 region is CASSHETDYGYTF. The CDR3 DNA reads as TGTGCCAGCAGCCATGAGACAGACTATGGCTACACCTTC.

This sequence joins TRBV2 and TRBJ1-1, with TRBD1 matching 8 bases. The CDR3 has 14 amino acids. CDR1 SNHLY and CDR2 FYNNEI come from the germline V gene. The J segment lost 4 bases and the V segment lost 5 bases, leaving 6 bases of the junction unmatched. In DNA, the CDR3 is TGTGCCAGCAGTCTGACAGGGGTGGCCACTGAAGCTTTCTTT. Its translation: CASSLTGVATEAFF.

The J gene is TRBJ2-7, the V gene TRBV11-2, with D unresolved. The CDR3 length is 13 residues. Trimming pared 2 bases from V and 2 bases from J, leaving 7 bases between. In germline, CDR1 is SGHAT, CDR2 FQNNGV. CDR3 coding DNA: TGTGCCAGCAGCTTAAGGACCCCCTACGAGCAGTACTTC. This codes for CASSLRTPYEQYF. Filled out from reference TRBV11-2 and TRBJ2-7, the complete variable domain reads EAGVAQSPRYKIIEKRQSVAFWCNPISGHATLYWYQQILGQGPKLLIQFQNNGVVDDSQLPKDRFSAERLKGVDSTLKIQPAKLEDSAVYLCASSLRTPYEQYFGPGTRLTVT.

J is TRBJ2-7 and V is TRBV6-5, with 10 bases that match TRBD1. With V trimmed by 7 bases and J by 5 bases, 11 bases remained unmatched. Germline V gives CDR1 MNHEY, CDR2 SVGAGI. This CDR3 region has 15 residues. The CDR3 region has the DNA TGTGCCAGCACCGACAGGGGGCGGGGATGGAACGAGCAGTACTTC. This translates into CASTDRGRGWNEQYF.

V usage is TRBV2 and J usage is TRBJ1-1; the D gene is possibly TRBD1 (5 bases). Trimming pared 3 bases from V and 2 bases from J, leaving 13 bases between. CDR1 is SNHLY and CDR2 is FYNNEI in the germline V gene. CDR3 size: 15 residues. The chain's CDR3 is CASSEFNGANTEAFF. The CDR3 region has the DNA TGTGCCAGCAGTGAGTTTAATGGGGCAAACACTGAAGCTTTCTTT.

This sequence joins TRBV6-5 and TRBJ1-6; D gene uncertain. Trimming removed 0 bases at V and 5 bases at J, with 11 bases between. The CDR3 length is 16 residues. Germline-derived CDR1 and CDR2 are MNHEY and SVGAGI. The DNA of the CDR3 is TGTGCCAGCAGTTACTCTCCCAGGTCGCATAATTCACCCCTCCACTTT. Its protein product is CASSYSPRSHNSPLHF.